This T cell receptor (beta chain) was captured in a study of blood T cell repertoires in COVID-19. The overall study: Material from acute and convalescent COVID-19 was sourced from the United States, Italy and Spain. Sources were T cells, B-cell-depleted T cells, or PBMCs; the material itself was cDNA or gDNA.

Original methodology: Amplification of reference gene primers provided the estimated nucleated cell counts. The table came from immunoSEQ multiplex PCR; TCRdb's copy has only in-frame clones and leaves some out. That table gives V, J and clone size, and the DNA gave D and trimming. The sample gives 200,000 to 250,000 clones, over 80% of which show up once; 1.3% is in the top ten. Looked up from germline, CDR1 is DFQATT and CDR2 is SNEGSKA (reference sequence). The CDR3 spans 19 residues. V shed 4 bases, J shed 2 bases, and the junction held 14 bases outside the gene matches. The rearrangement links TRBV20-1 to TRBJ2-3; 14 positions match TRBD2. Material for sequencing was peripheral blood. The clonotype originates from a woman between 25 and 40 years old with COVID-19, enrolled during active disease. DNA for the CDR3: TGCAGTGCTAATGAGGGACTAGCGGGGGCTATCACGGACACAGATACGCAGTATTTT. This sequence encodes CSANEGLAGAITDTDTQYF.